This T cell receptor (beta chain) was documented in a study of shared clonotypes between healthy human individuals. Study information: Three plates each covered CD4 naive and memory; CD8 naive two, CD8 memory one.

Study findings and constraints: Clonotype sharing among the donors was expected to vary with sequencing depth.

Comment on this clone: What it binds is not known.

This CDR3 comprises 15 residues. The germline V and J ends were trimmed by 8 bases and 4 bases, with 17 bases remaining between them. Germline V lookup: CDR1 LNHDA, CDR2 SQIVND (reference sequence). Clones were sequenced by immunoSEQ multiplex PCR, and TCRdb holds only the in-frame ones, with some missing. The sample carries about 120,000 clones, about 71% recorded once. The clonotype originates from a woman in her 30s in good health. The rearrangement uses TRBV19 and TRBJ2-2; TRBD1 is a possible D gene (6 bases). Sequencing was carried out using memory CD8+ T cells sorted from blood. Subset given: CD45RO+ cells pooled with CCR7-negative TemRA cells. The DNA of the CDR3 is TGTGCCAGTGGATACCGGGACACCCTCACCGGGGAGCTGTTTTTT. The encoded protein is CASGYRDTLTGELFF.